These 18 T cell receptor beta chains came from one sample sequenced in a study of T cell repertoires in cytomegalovirus infection. In TCRdb, the reads were re-called with MiXCR into one record per CDR3 protein. The table lists over 150,000 distinct CDR3 sequences, 15% to 20% of them singletons. Sequencing was done on a sample of PBMCs. The receptors come from a human donor in good health (CMV status not recorded). Some clones in this sample may be carry-over from other donors' samples.

This clonotype was seen a few times. This sequence joins TRBV10-1 and TRBJ2-1, with 9 nucleotides matching TRBD1. V shed 6 bases, J shed 5 bases, and the junction held 5 bases outside the gene matches. The germline gives CDR1 WNHNN, CDR2 SYGVQD (reference sequence). The CDR3 sequence is 14 residues long. The DNA for the CDR3 is TGCGCCAGCAGCGGACAGGGGATCAACAATGAGCAGTTCTTC. Residues: CASSGQGINNEQFF.

J is TRBJ2-7 and V is TRBV11-2, with 9 positions matching TRBD2. Germline V gene lookup returns CDR1 SGHAT and CDR2 FQNNGV. J lost 6 bases, V lost 1 base, and 7 bases had no gene match. The CDR3 is 15 residues long. CDR3 region: CASSLGPAGGREQYF. The CDR3 nucleotides are TGTGCCAGCAGCTTAGGGCCAGCGGGAGGCCGCGAGCAGTACTTC. Variable domain in full (rest from reference TRBV11-2 and TRBJ2-7): EAGVAQSPRYKIIEKRQSVAFWCNPISGHATLYWYQQILGQGPKLLIQFQNNGVVDDSQLPKDRFSAERLKGVDSTLKIQPAKLEDSAVYLCASSLGPAGGREQYFGPGTRLTVT.

The genes are TRBV28 and TRBJ1-4; 10 bases map to TRBD1. The CDR3 is 14 amino acids. Germline values: CDR1 MDHEN, CDR2 SYDVKM. Trimming at V came to 7 bases and at J to 6 bases, leaving 5 bases not matched to a gene. Written as DNA, the CDR3 is TGTGCCAGCAAGACGACAGGGGGCCATGAAAAACTGTTTTTT. The encoded protein is CASKTTGGHEKLFF.

The sample holds a few counts of this clonotype. J is TRBJ1-1 and V is TRBV14; D is uncertain. The CDR3 consists of 11 residues. Germline V gene lookup returns CDR1 SGHDN and CDR2 FVKESK. Deletions cut 1 base from V and 7 bases from J, with 4 bases between. As DNA, the CDR3 is TGTGCCAGCAGCCAAGGTGATGAAGCTTTCTTT. As protein: CASSQGDEAFF.

V and J are TRBV11-2 and TRBJ2-1, with TRBD2 identical over 11 bases. Per germline, CDR1 SGHAT and CDR2 FQNNGV. This CDR3 is built from 20 residues. The V gene end was trimmed by 1 base and the J gene end by 8 bases; junction bases not matched to a gene: 19. For the CDR3, the DNA is TGTGCCAGCAGCTTAGTGACCCACTTAGCGGGGGGGACTGATCCGGATGAGCAGTTCTTC. Protein: CASSLVTHLAGGTDPDEQFF.

This clonotype was recorded a few times. V and J are TRBV29-1 and TRBJ2-5, with D possibly being TRBD1 or TRBD2 (6 bases each). The CDR3 consists of 14 residues. Germline-derived CDR1 and CDR2 are SQVTM and ANQGSEA. The V end was cut by 3 bases, the J end by 5 bases, with 16 bases between. The CDR3: CSVDGGQGRETQYF. The CDR3 DNA follows: TGCAGCGTTGATGGGGGGCAGGGTCGGGAGACCCAGTACTTC.

V gene TRBV5-6 combines with J gene TRBJ2-1, with D unresolved. V lost 0 bases and J 6 bases, leaving 7 bases between the germline ends. Germline CDR1 is SGHDT and CDR2 is YYEEEE. CDR3 length equals 13 residues. CDR3 amino acids: CASSLALGNEQFF. In DNA, the CDR3 is TGTGCCAGCAGCTTGGCCTTGGGCAATGAGCAGTTCTTC.

This clonotype was observed many times. J is TRBJ2-2 and V is TRBV7-3; tentative D call: TRBD1 (6 bases). The CDR3 consists of 17 residues. V was shortened by 5 bases and J by 5 bases, with 21 bases between the two germline ends. The germline V gene encodes CDR1 SGHTA and CDR2 FQGTGA. The CDR3 region is CASSPDMTGTVTGELFF. CDR3 coding DNA: TGTGCCAGCAGCCCCGATATGACAGGCACGGTAACCGGGGAGCTGTTTTTT.

This clonotype was counted at least ten times. The chain is built from TRBV28 and TRBJ1-2, with D unresolved. Germline CDR1 reads MDHEN; CDR2 reads SYDVKM. Trimming pared 6 bases from V and 5 bases from J, leaving 10 bases between. The CDR3 contains 12 residues. The DNA of the CDR3 is TGTGCCAGCAGAAGGACGGATTATGGCTACACCTTC. Amino acid sequence: CASRRTDYGYTF.

This clonotype has only a few counts. This chain links TRBV28 with TRBJ1-3; D gene unclear. The V gene lost 4 bases and the J gene lost 0 bases, with 13 bases spanning the gap. Germline CDR1 MDHEN, CDR2 SYDVKM. CDR3 length equals 16 residues. The CDR3 loop is CASSSPGWSSGNTIYF. The DNA for the CDR3 is TGTGCCAGCAGTTCCCCGGGGTGGTCCTCTGGAAACACCATATATTTT.

The rearrangement uses TRBV28 and TRBJ1-2, with unresolved D. V lost 7 bases, J lost 8 bases, and 17 bases lay in between. The CDR3 is 13 amino acids. Germline values: CDR1 MDHEN, CDR2 SYDVKM. This CDR3 is CASNSGLLGGYTF. CDR3 bases: TGTGCCAGCAACTCGGGGTTATTAGGCGGCTACACCTTC.

This clonotype appeared a few times. The chain recombines TRBV6-1 with TRBJ2-1, with a weak D call TRBD2 (7 bases). The CDR3 contains 15 residues. The V and J ends lost 7 bases and 9 bases respectively, with 22 bases between them. Germline CDR1 and CDR2: MNHNS and SASEGT. The CDR3, as DNA: TGTGCCAGCACCCAGTGGGGGGGGGCGTCTGGTGAGCAGTTCTTC. Translated, it gives CASTQWGGASGEQFF.

A few counts support this clonotype. The chain has TRBV6-2 or TRBV6-3 and TRBJ1-2; D unresolved. The CDR3 is made up of 13 amino acids. Germline CDR1 reads MNHEY; CDR2 reads SVGEGT. The V gene lost 7 bases and the J gene lost 4 bases, with 13 bases spanning the gap. The CDR3 here is CASTPTATYGYTF. The CDR3 DNA reads as TGTGCCAGCACTCCAACAGCCACCTATGGCTACACCTTC.

On this clonotype: With a much larger clone just one base away, this may be a read error. This chain joins TRBV11-2 and TRBJ2-5, with D hard to call. Germline loops: CDR1 SGHAT, CDR2 FQNNGV. This CDR3 comprises 14 residues. The CDR3, as DNA: TGTGCCAGCAGCCCCCCGAACAAACAAGAGCCCCAGTACTTC. Protein sequence: CASSPPNKQEPQYF. Complete variable domain (other parts from reference TRBV11-2 and TRBJ2-5): EAGVAQSPRYKIIEKRQSVAFWCNPISGHATLYWYQQILGQGPKLLIQFQNNGVVDDSQLPKDRFSAERLKGVDSTLKIQPAKLEDSAVYLCASSPPNKQEPQYFGPGTRLLVL.

This chain connects TRBV30 to TRBJ2-1; 8 bases match TRBD2. Germline V lookup: CDR1 GTSNPN, CDR2 SVGIG (reference sequence). The length of the CDR3 is 17 residues. After removal of 1 base from V and 8 bases from J, the junction contained 16 bases not matched to a gene. CDR3: CAWSAAGMGLGDDEQFF. CDR3 DNA sequence: TGTGCCTGGAGTGCGGCAGGGATGGGACTAGGTGACGATGAGCAGTTCTTC.

The chain couples TRBV6-2 or TRBV6-3 to TRBJ1-5; D might be TRBD1 (5 bases). The CDR3 sequence is 15 residues long. Germline lookup yields CDR1 MNHEY and CDR2 SVGEGT. V dropped 4 bases and J dropped 4 bases, with 14 bases sitting between them. CDR3 sequence reads: CASSSMGRTNQPQHF. The CDR3 coding sequence is TGTGCCAGCAGTTCGATGGGACGGACGAATCAGCCCCAGCATTTT.

This clonotype has ten or more counts. The chain couples TRBV7-3 to TRBJ2-1, with 12 bases that match TRBD2. Trimming took 5 bases from V and 6 from J; bases not matched to a gene: 5. The CDR3 covers 15 residues. Per the germline V gene, CDR1 is SGHTA and CDR2 is FQGTGA. The CDR3 nucleotides read TGTGCCAGCAGCCGACGACTAGCGGGGGCCAATGAGCAGTTCTTC. Translated, it gives CASSRRLAGANEQFF.

This clonotype was counted ten times or more. The V and J genes are TRBV6-1 and TRBJ2-5; D is uncertain. Trimming cost V 5 bases and J 2 bases, with 6 bases left between them. The CDR3 is 12 amino acids. Germline V gives CDR1 MNHNS, CDR2 SASEGT. CDR3 in amino acids: CASSRQQETQYF. CDR3 in DNA: TGTGCCAGCAGTAGGCAGCAAGAGACCCAGTACTTC.